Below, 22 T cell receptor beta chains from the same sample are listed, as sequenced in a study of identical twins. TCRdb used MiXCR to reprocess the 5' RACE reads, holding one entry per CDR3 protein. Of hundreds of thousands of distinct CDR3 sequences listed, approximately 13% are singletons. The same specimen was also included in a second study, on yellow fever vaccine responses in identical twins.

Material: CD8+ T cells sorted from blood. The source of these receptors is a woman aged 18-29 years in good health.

The CDR3 loop reads CASSKRAVLRGSNYGYTF. The CDR3 DNA sequence: TGTGCCAGCAGCAAACGGGCCGTTTTGCGGGGGTCGAACTATGGCTACACCTTC. The J gene is TRBJ1-2, the V gene TRBV21-1; the DNA was not compared with TRBD1, the D call given in the table. TRBV21-1 is listed as a pseudogene. This CDR3 has 18 amino acids.

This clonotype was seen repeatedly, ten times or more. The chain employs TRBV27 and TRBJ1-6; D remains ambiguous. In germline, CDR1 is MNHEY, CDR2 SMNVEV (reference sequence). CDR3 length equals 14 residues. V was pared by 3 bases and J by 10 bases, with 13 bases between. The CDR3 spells CASSFSGYGSPLHF. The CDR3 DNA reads TGTGCCAGCAGTTTTTCGGGCTACGGGTCACCCCTCCACTTT.

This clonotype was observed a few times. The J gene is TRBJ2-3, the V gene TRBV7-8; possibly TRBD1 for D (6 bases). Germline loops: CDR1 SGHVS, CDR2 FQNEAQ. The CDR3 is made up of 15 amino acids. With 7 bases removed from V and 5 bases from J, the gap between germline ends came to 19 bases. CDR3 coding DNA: TGTGCCAGCATCCCGAGTTACAGGGTGGGAGATACGCAGTATTTT. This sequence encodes CASIPSYRVGDTQYF. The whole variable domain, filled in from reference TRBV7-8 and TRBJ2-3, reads GAGVSQSPRYKVAKRGQDVALRCDPISGHVSLFWYQQALGQGPEFLTYFQNEAQLDKSGLPSDRFFAERPEGSVSTLKIQRTQQEDSAVYLCASIPSYRVGDTQYFGPGTRLTVL.

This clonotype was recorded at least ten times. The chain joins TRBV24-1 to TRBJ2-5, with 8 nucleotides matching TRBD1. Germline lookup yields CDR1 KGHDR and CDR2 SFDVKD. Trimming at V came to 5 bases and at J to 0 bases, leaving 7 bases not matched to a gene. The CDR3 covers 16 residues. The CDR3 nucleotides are TGTGCCACCAGTGGCCGCTTGGGACAGGACCAAGAGACCCAGTACTTC. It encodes CATSGRLGQDQETQYF.

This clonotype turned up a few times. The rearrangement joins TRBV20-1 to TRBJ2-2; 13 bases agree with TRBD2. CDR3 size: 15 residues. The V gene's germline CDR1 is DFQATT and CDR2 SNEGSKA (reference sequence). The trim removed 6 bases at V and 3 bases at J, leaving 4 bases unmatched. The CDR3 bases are TGCAGTGCACTAGCGGGGGGGCCTTACACCGGGGAGCTGTTTTTT. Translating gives CSALAGGPYTGELFF.

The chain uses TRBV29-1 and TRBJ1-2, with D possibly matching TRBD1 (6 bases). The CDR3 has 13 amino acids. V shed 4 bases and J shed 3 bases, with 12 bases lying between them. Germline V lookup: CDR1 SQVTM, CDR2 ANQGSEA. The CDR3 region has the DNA TGCAGCGTTGCCGACAGGTCCTACTATGGCTACACCTTC. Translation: CSVADRSYYGYTF. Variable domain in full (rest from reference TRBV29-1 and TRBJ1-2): SAVISQKPSRDICQRGTSLTIQCQVDSQVTMMFWYRQQPGQSLTLIATANQGSEATYESGFVIDKFPISRPNLTFSTLTVSNMSPEDSSIYLCSVADRSYYGYTFGSGTRLTVV.

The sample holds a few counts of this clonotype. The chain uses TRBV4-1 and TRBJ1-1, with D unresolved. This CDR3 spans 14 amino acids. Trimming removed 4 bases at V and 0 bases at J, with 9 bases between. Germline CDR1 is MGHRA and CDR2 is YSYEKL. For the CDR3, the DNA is TGCGCCAGCAGCCCGGGCGCCGTGAACACTGAAGCTTTCTTT. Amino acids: CASSPGAVNTEAFF.

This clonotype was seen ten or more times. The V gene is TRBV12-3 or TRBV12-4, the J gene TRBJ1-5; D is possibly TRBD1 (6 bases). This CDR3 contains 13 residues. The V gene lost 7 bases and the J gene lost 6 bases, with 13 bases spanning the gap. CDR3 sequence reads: CASTAGGGQPQHF. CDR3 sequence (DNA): TGTGCCAGCACAGCGGGGGGCGGTCAGCCCCAGCATTTT.

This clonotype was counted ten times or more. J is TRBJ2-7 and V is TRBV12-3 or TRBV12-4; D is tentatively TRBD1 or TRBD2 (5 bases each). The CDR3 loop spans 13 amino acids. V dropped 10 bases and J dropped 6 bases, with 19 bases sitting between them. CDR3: CATATVGAGEQYF. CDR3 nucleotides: TGTGCCACCGCCACGGTCGGGGCCGGCGAGCAGTACTTC.

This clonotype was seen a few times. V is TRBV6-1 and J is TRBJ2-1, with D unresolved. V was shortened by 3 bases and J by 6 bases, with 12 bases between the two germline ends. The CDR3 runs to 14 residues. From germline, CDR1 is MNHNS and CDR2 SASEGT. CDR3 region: CASSDGEAFNEQFF. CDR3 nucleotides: TGTGCCAGCAGTGACGGTGAAGCCTTCAATGAGCAGTTCTTC.

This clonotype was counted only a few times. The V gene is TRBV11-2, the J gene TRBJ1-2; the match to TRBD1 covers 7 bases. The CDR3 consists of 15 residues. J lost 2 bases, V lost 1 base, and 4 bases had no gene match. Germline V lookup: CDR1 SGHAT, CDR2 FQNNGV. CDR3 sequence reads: CASSLGTGTNYGYTF. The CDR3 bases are TGTGCCAGCAGCTTAGGGACAGGAACAAACTATGGCTACACCTTC.

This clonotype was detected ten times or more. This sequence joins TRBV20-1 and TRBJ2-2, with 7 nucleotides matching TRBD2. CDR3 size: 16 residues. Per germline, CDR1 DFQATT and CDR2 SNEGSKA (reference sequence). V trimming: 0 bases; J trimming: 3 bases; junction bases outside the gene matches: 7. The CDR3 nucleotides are TGCAGTGCTAGAGAACCCAGGAGCGGGGACACCGGGGAGCTGTTTTTT. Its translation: CSAREPRSGDTGELFF.

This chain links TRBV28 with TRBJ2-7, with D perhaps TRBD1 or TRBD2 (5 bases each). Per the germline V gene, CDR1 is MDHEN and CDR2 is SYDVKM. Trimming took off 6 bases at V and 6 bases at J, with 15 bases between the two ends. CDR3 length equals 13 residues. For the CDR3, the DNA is TGTGCCAGCAGCGCGACCGGGGCAGGCGAGCAGTACGTC. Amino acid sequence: CASSATGAGEQYV.

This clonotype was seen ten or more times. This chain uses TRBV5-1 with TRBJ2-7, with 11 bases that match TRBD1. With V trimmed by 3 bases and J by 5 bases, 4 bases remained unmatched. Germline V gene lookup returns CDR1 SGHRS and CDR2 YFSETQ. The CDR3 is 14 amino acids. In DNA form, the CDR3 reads TGCGCCAGCAGCTCAGGACAGGGGGCCGACGAGCAGTACTTC. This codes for CASSSGQGADEQYF.

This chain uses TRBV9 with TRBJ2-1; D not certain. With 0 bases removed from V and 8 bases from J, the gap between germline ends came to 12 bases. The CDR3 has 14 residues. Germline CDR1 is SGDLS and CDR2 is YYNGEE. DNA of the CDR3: TGTGCCAGCAGCGTAGACTCCAGTAATGATGAGCAGTTCTTC. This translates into CASSVDSSNDEQFF.

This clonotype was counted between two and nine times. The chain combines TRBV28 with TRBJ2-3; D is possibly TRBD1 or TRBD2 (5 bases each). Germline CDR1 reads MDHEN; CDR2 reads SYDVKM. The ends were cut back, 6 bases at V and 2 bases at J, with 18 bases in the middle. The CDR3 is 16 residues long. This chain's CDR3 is CASSPIGWGYTDTQYF. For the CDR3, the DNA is TGTGCCAGCAGCCCAATCGGTTGGGGGTACACAGATACGCAGTATTTT. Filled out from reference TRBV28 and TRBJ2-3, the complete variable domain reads DVKVTQSSRYLVKRTGEKVFLECVQDMDHENMFWYRQDPGLGLRLIYFSYDVKMKEKGDIPEGYSVSREKKERFSLILESASTNQTSMYLCASSPIGWGYTDTQYFGPGTRLTVL.

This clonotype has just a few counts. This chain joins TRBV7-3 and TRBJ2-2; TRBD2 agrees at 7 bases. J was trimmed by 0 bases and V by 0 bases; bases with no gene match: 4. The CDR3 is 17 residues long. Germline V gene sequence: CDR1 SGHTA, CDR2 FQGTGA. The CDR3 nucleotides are TGTGCCAGCAGCTTAACGTCCGCGGGAGCGAACACCGGGGAGCTGTTTTTT. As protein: CASSLTSAGANTGELFF. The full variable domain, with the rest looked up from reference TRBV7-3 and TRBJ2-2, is GAGVSQTPSNKVTEKGKYVELRCDPISGHTALYWYRQSLGQGPEFLIYFQGTGAADDSGLPNDRFFAVRPEGSVSTLKIQRTERGDSAVYLCASSLTSAGANTGELFFGEGSRLTVL.

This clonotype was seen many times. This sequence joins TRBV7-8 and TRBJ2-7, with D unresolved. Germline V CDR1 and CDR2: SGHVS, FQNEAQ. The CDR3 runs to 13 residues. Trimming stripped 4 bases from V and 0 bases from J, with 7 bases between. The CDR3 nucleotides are TGTGCCAGCAGCTACTCCAGCTCCTACGAGCAGTACGTC. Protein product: CASSYSSSYEQYV.

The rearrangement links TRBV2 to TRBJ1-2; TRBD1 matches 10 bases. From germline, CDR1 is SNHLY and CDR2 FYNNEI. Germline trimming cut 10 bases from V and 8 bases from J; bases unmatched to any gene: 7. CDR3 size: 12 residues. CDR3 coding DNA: TGTGCCACCAGACAGGGGGCGCGGGGCTACACCTTC. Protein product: CATRQGARGYTF.

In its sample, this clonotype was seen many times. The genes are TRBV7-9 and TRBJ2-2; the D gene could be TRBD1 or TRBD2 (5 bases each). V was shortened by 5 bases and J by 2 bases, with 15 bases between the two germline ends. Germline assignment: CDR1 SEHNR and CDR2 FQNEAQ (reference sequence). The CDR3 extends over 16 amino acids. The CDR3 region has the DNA TGTGCCAGCAGCCAGATGGGGACGGTTAACACCGGGGAGCTGTTTTTT. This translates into CASSQMGTVNTGELFF.

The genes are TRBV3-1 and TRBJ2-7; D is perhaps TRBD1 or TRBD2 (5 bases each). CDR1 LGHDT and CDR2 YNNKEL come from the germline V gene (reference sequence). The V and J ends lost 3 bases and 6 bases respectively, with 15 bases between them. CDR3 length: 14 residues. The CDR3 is CASSQSYERGEQYV. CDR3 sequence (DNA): TGTGCCAGCAGCCAGTCGTACGAGAGGGGCGAGCAGTACGTC.

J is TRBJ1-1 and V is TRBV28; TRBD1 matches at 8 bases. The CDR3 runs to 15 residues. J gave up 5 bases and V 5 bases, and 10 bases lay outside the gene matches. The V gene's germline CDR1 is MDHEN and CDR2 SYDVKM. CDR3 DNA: TGTGCCAGCAGTGTACGGACAGGGTGGGATACTGAAGCTTTCTTT. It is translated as CASSVRTGWDTEAFF.